This paragraph reports one TCR beta chain. Authors' data handling: Amplification from reference gene primers served as the basis for estimated nucleated cell counts. Sequencing was performed with immunoSEQ multiplex PCR; in TCRdb, only in-frame clones are kept and a portion is missing. V and J calls plus clone size are reproduced from that table; the DNA served to infer D and trimming. The sample lists 150,000 or so clones, roughly 90% seen once, with 18% in the top ten. The data are from a study of blood T cell repertoires in COVID-19. Across the whole study: The United States, Italy and Spain supplied acute and convalescent COVID-19 samples.

V dropped 3 bases and J dropped 2; count of bases not matched to a gene: 14. The CDR3 totals 18 residues. From germline, CDR1 is KGHSH and CDR2 LQKENI. The genes are TRBV18 and TRBJ2-3; 7 nucleotides align to TRBD1. This TCR was sampled from a man aged 60 to 75 with active or convalescent COVID-19. Material for sequencing was peripheral blood. This CDR3 is CASSPPNSRQGSTDTQYF. CDR3 nucleotide sequence: TGTGCCAGCTCACCCCCGAACTCCAGACAGGGATCCACAGATACGCAGTATTTT.